This entry lists 23 T cell receptor beta chains sequenced from one sample in a study of cytomegalovirus exposure and HLA in healthy donors. Data came from immunoSEQ multiplex PCR; TCRdb stores just in-frame clones and leaves some out. In the table there are 150,000 to 200,000 clones, 81% of which are singletons. The sequenced sample was PBMCs. The receptor source for this set is a woman aged 25 to 45 in good health and CMV-seronegative.

The CDR3 sequence is CASTLGQGAVYEQYF. The CDR3 coding sequence is TGTGCCAGCACCCTAGGACAGGGGGCTGTTTACGAGCAGTACTTC. The chain carries TRBV6-1 and TRBJ2-7; 11 bases are shared with TRBD1. CDR1 and CDR2 (germline): MNHNS, SASEGT. V was clipped by 7 bases and J by 4 bases; unmatched bases: 9. This CDR3 contains 15 residues.

The CDR3 nucleotides are TGTGCCAGCAGCGTAAACCCCGCGGGAGAGACCCAGTACTTC. Amino acids: CASSVNPAGETQYF. V usage is TRBV9 and J usage is TRBJ2-5; TRBD2 might be the D (5 bases). Deletions cut 1 base from V and 4 bases from J, with 11 bases between. The CDR3 has 14 amino acids. The germline gives CDR1 SGDLS, CDR2 YYNGEE.

CDR3 in amino acids: CASSQDGGAYNEQFF. CDR3 nucleotide sequence: TGTGCCAGCAGCCAAGACGGGGGGGCCTACAATGAGCAGTTCTTC. This rearrangement joins TRBV4-2 to TRBJ2-1; 8 nucleotides line up with TRBD2. CDR3 size: 15 residues. CDR1 is LGHNA and CDR2 is YNFKEQ in the germline V gene. V trimming: 0 bases; J trimming: 2 bases; junction bases outside the gene matches: 0.

V and J are TRBV30 and TRBJ1-2, with TRBD1 matching 9 bases. The CDR3 has 13 residues. Per the germline V gene, CDR1 is GTSNPN and CDR2 is SVGIG (reference sequence). Unmatched junction bases numbered 5, after V lost 7 bases and J lost 2 bases. This CDR3 is CAFWTGANYGYTF. The CDR3 nucleotides are TGTGCCTTTTGGACAGGGGCGAACTATGGCTACACCTTC.

The genes are TRBV14 and TRBJ2-7; tentatively, D is TRBD2 (6 bases). Germline CDR1 SGHDN, CDR2 FVKESK. The CDR3 contains 13 residues. With 4 bases removed from V and 5 bases from J, the gap between germline ends came to 12 bases. The CDR3 coding sequence is TGTGCCAGCAGCCCGGCCGGCGGGAACGAGCAGTACTTC. This gives the protein CASSPAGGNEQYF.

The chain links TRBV6-5 to TRBJ1-1; D perhaps matches TRBD1 (5 bases). Deletions cut 2 bases from V and 4 bases from J, with 17 bases between. This CDR3 is built from 16 residues. Germline lookup yields CDR1 MNHEY and CDR2 SVGAGI. CDR3 DNA: TGTGCCAGCAGTTACACCGCTGTGGGCAGGGCCACTGAAGCTTTCTTT. Translating it yields CASSYTAVGRATEAFF.

V is TRBV18 and J is TRBJ2-7; 7 bases map to TRBD1. V lost 2 bases to trimming and J lost 3 bases; unmatched junction nucleotides: 4. From germline, CDR1 is KGHSH and CDR2 LQKENI. This CDR3 region has 14 residues. Here the CDR3 DNA reads TGTGCCAGCTCACCAAGGGGACAGAACTACGAGCAGTACTTC. Translated: CASSPRGQNYEQYF. The full variable domain, in which reference TRBV18 and TRBJ2-7 provide the parts outside the CDR3, is NAGVMQNPRHLVRRRGQEARLRCSPMKGHSHVYWYRQLPEEGLKFMVYLQKENIIDESGMPKERFSAEFPKEGPSILRIQQVVRGDSAAYFCASSPRGQNYEQYFGPGTRLTVT.

This clone came up a few times. The rearrangement links TRBV18 to TRBJ1-2, with 7 nucleotides matching TRBD1. After removal of 5 bases from V and 6 bases from J, the junction contained 0 bases not matched to a gene. CDR1 is KGHSH, CDR2 LQKENI, per germline. The CDR3 loop spans 11 amino acids. The CDR3 nucleotides are TGTGCCAGCTCAACAGGGGATGGCTACACCTTC. Translation gives CASSTGDGYTF.

V usage is TRBV10-2 and J usage is TRBJ1-2; TRBD1 aligns across 7 bases. Germline values: CDR1 WSHSY, CDR2 SAAADI. The ends lost 5 bases at V and 6 bases at J; junction bases unmatched: 6. The CDR3 is 13 amino acids. Written as DNA, the CDR3 is TGCGCCAGCAGTCCCGGGACAGCTGATGGCTACACCTTC. This codes for CASSPGTADGYTF.

This clone has only one observation. The chain combines TRBV7-2 with TRBJ1-2, with TRBD1 matching over 9 bases. Germline lookup yields CDR1 SGHTA and CDR2 FQGNSA. The CDR3 spans 15 residues. Losses at the gene ends were 1 base for V and 4 bases for J; bases not matched to a gene: 4. CDR3 sequence reads: CASSLGDRVGYGYTF. The CDR3 nucleotides read TGTGCCAGCAGCTTAGGGGACAGGGTCGGCTATGGCTACACCTTC.

The V gene is TRBV29-1, the J gene TRBJ2-3, with TRBD2 matching over 7 bases. The CDR3 has 12 residues. Germline assignment: CDR1 SQVTM and CDR2 ANQGSEA. V was pared by 2 bases and J by 8 bases, with 4 bases of the junction left unmatched. Here the CDR3 DNA reads TGCAGCGTTGAACAACTAGCGACTACGCAGTATTTT. This translates into CSVEQLATTQYF.

V and J are TRBV28 and TRBJ1-2, with D possibly TRBD1 on 5 matching bases. The CDR3 is made up of 13 amino acids. Trimming removed 2 bases at V and 7 bases at J, with 11 bases between. The germline CDR1 and CDR2 sequences are MDHEN and SYDVKM. CDR3 protein: CASSLASGAGYTF. CDR3 DNA: TGTGCCAGCAGTTTAGCATCTGGGGCTGGCTACACCTTC.

There are a few counts of this clone. The chain couples TRBV6-1 to TRBJ1-5; tentative D call: TRBD1 (5 bases). The V gene lost 4 bases and the J gene lost 4 bases, with 11 bases spanning the gap. The CDR3 extends over 14 amino acids. Per the germline V gene, CDR1 is MNHNS and CDR2 is SASEGT. DNA for the CDR3: TGTGCCAGCAGTGTGGGGCAACCAAATCAGCCCCAGCATTTT. Protein sequence: CASSVGQPNQPQHF.

The genes are TRBV6-1 and TRBJ2-3; a possible D gene is TRBD1 (6 bases). The CDR3 runs 15 residues. The germline V gene encodes CDR1 MNHNS and CDR2 SASEGT. V was trimmed by 5 bases and J by 1 base, leaving 13 bases between them. The CDR3 bases are TGTGCCAGCAGTACGACAGGATCTCGCACAGATACGCAGTATTTT. It codes for CASSTTGSRTDTQYF.

This chain connects TRBV2 to TRBJ1-2; possible D gene TRBD1, 5 bases. V was clipped by 7 bases and J by 8 bases, with 14 bases between them. CDR3 length: 12 amino acids. Germline CDR1 is SNHLY and CDR2 is FYNNEI. CDR3 residues: CASNFAGRGYTF. The CDR3 region has the DNA TGTGCCAGCAATTTCGCAGGGAGGGGCTACACCTTC.

The rearrangement uses TRBV28 and TRBJ1-5; D gene ambiguous. Germline V gives CDR1 MDHEN, CDR2 SYDVKM. The CDR3 loop spans 14 amino acids. Between the trimmed V and J ends, which lost 2 bases and 9 bases, there was a span of 14 bases. The CDR3 reads CASSLSLGPPPQHF. DNA for the CDR3: TGTGCCAGCAGTTTAAGCCTGGGCCCTCCGCCCCAGCATTTT. Looking up the rest from reference TRBV28 and TRBJ1-5 gives the full variable domain: DVKVTQSSRYLVKRTGEKVFLECVQDMDHENMFWYRQDPGLGLRLIYFSYDVKMKEKGDIPEGYSVSREKKERFSLILESASTNQTSMYLCASSLSLGPPPQHFGDGTRLSIL.

The chain couples TRBV6-5 to TRBJ2-7, with TRBD2 matching over 11 bases. Germline loops: CDR1 MNHEY, CDR2 SVGAGI. The CDR3 is 15 residues long. The V segment lost 6 bases and the J segment 4 bases; nucleotides outside the gene matches: 8. This chain's CDR3 is CASRRYSGREYEQYF. In DNA form, the CDR3 reads TGTGCCAGCAGACGATATAGCGGGAGGGAGTACGAGCAGTACTTC.

This sequence joins TRBV5-1 and TRBJ2-5; D ambiguous. Germline values: CDR1 SGHRS, CDR2 YFSETQ. The CDR3 has 16 residues. Trimming took 0 bases from V and 1 from J, leaving 13 bases between them. Here the CDR3 reads CASSLAGSSGQETQYF. For the CDR3, the DNA is TGCGCCAGCAGCTTGGCCGGATCCTCAGGCCAAGAGACCCAGTACTTC.

CDR3 bases: TGTGCCAGCACCCGACAGGGGCCCACTAATGAAAAACTGTTTTTT. Translating it yields CASTRQGPTNEKLFF. The chain combines TRBV27 with TRBJ1-4; TRBD1 agrees at 8 bases. The CDR3 is made up of 15 amino acids. Germline trimming cut 7 bases from V and 2 bases from J; bases unmatched to any gene: 6. CDR1 is MNHEY and CDR2 is SMNVEV in the germline V gene (reference sequence). Drawing the rest from reference TRBV27 and TRBJ1-4, the complete variable domain is EAQVTQNPRYLITVTGKKLTVTCSQNMNHEYMSWYRQDPGLGLRQIYYSMNVEVTDKGDVPEGYKVSRKEKRNFPLILESPSPNQTSLYFCASTRQGPTNEKLFFGSGTQLSVL.

The V and J genes are TRBV4-2 and TRBJ1-4; 9 bases fit TRBD1. The CDR3 length is 15 residues. Germline V gene lookup returns CDR1 LGHNA and CDR2 YNFKEQ. V shed 2 bases and J 8 bases; nucleotides not matched to a gene: 6. The chain's CDR3 is CASSQRGQGREKLFF. In nucleotides, the CDR3 is TGTGCCAGCAGCCAACGAGGACAGGGGCGAGAAAAACTGTTTTTT.

The V call is TRBV12-2, the J call TRBJ1-1. TRBV12-2 is annotated as a pseudogene. The CDR3 is 12 amino acids. In DNA, the CDR3 is TGTGCAAGTCCCCTATCCCACACTGAAGCTTTCTTT. It codes for CASPLSHTEAFF.

This clone was recorded a few times. This rearrangement joins TRBV5-1 to TRBJ2-1; 13 bases map to TRBD2. The CDR3 is 15 residues long. V dropped 2 bases and J dropped 10; count of bases not matched to a gene: 6. CDR1 and CDR2 from the germline V gene are SGHRS and YFSETQ. The DNA for the CDR3 is TGCGCCAGCAGCTTACTAGCGGGGGGGCTTTTAGAGCAGTTCTTC. Its translation: CASSLLAGGLLEQFF.

V usage is TRBV19 and J usage is TRBJ2-1; 8 bases match TRBD1. The CDR3 consists of 16 residues. The germline CDR1 and CDR2 sequences are LNHDA and SQIVND (reference sequence). Trimming removed 7 bases from V and 5 bases from J; junction bases left unmatched: 13. As DNA, the CDR3 is TGTGCCAGTACCTCCCGCGGACAGGGATCCGACAATGAGCAGTTCTTC. Translated, it gives CASTSRGQGSDNEQFF.